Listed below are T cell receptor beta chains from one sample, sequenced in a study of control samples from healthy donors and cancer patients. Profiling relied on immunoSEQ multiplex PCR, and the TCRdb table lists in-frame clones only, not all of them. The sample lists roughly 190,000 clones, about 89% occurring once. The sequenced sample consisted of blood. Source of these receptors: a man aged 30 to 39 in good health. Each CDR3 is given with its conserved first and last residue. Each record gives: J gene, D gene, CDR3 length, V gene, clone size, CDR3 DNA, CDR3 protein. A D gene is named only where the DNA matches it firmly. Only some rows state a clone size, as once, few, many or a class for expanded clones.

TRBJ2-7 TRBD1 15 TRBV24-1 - TGTGCCACCAGTGATTCCGGGACAGCCTCCTACGAGCAGTACTTC CATSDSGTASYEQYF
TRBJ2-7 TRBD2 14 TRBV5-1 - TGCGCCAGCAGCTTCCAGCGGGGGAACTACGAGCAGTACTTC CASSFQRGNYEQYF
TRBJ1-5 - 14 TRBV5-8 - TGTGCCAGCAGCTTGCGGGGAAGTTATCAGCCCCAGCATTTT CASSLRGSYQPQHF
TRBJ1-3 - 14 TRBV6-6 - TGTGCCAGCACAGCGGGGATCAATGGAAACACCATATATTTT CASTAGINGNTIYF
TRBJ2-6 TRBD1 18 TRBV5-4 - TGTGCCAGCAGCTTAACCGGGACAGGCCTCTCTGGGGCCAACGTCCTGACTTTC CASSLTGTGLSGANVLTF
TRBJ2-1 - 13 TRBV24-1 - TGTGCCACCGGGGGAAGACCTTACAATGAGCAGTTCTTC CATGGRPYNEQFF
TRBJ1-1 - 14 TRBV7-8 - TGTGCCAGCAGCTACCCCTCGGGGAACACTGAAGCTTTCTTT CASSYPSGNTEAFF
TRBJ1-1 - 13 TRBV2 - TGTGCCAGCAGTGAAGGGGGGTATACTGAAGCTTTCTTT CASSEGGYTEAFF
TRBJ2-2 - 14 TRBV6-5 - TGTGCCAGCGACAGGACCTCGAACACCGGGGAGCTGTTTTTT CASDRTSNTGELFF
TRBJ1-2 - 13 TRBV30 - TGTGCCTGGACGAGAACTGGCAGGGACGGCTACACCTTC CAWTRTGRDGYTF
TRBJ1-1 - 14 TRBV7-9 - TGTGCCAGCAGCTTAGAGGGAGGATACACTGAAGCTTTCTTT CASSLEGGYTEAFF
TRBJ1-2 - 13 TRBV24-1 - TGTGCCACAAACGGAGGGCAGGGATATGGCTACACCTTC CATNGGQGYGYTF
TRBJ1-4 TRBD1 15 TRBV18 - TGTGCCAGCTCACCGAACAGGGGGGCTAATGAAAAACTGTTTTTT CASSPNRGANEKLFF
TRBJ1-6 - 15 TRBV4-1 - TGCGCCAGCAGCCAAGGGACGCCCTATAATTCACCCCTCCACTTT CASSQGTPYNSPLHF
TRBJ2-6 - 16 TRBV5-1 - TGCGCCAGCAGCTTGACAGGTCGCACTGGGGCCAACGTCCTGACTTTC CASSLTGRTGANVLTF
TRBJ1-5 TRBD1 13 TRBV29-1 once TGCAGCGTTCGGACAGGGGAAGGTCAGCCCCAGCATTTT CSVRTGEGQPQHF
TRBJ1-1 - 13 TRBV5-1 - TGCGCCAGCAGCTTGGACGGGCGAACTGAAGCTTTCTTT CASSLDGRTEAFF
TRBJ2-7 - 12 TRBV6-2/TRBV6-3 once TGTGCCAGCAGCAGGGTTCGTGGGGAGCAGTACTTC CASSRVRGEQYF
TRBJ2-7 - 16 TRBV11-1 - TGTGCCAGCAGCTTAGCGGGCGGGGCCCCCTCCTACGAGCAGTACTTC CASSLAGGAPSYEQYF
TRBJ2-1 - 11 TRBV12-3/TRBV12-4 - TGTGCCAGCAGCCGACTCAATGAGCAGTTCTTC CASSRLNEQFF
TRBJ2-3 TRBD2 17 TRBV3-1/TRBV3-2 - TGTGCCAGCAGCCAAGATCTATCTAGCGGGGGCTTAGATACGCAGTATTTT CASSQDLSSGGLDTQYF
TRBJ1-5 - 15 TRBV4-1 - TGCGCCAGCAGCCAAGAGGCTTATAGCAATCAGCCCCAGCATTTT CASSQEAYSNQPQHF
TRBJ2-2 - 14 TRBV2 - TGTGCCAGCAGTGACAGGGGAGGAACCGGGGAGCTGTTTTTT CASSDRGGTGELFF
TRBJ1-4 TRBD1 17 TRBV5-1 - TGCGCCAGCAGTTTTGGCCAGACAGGGGGCTTGTCTGAAAAACTGTTTTTT CASSFGQTGGLSEKLFF
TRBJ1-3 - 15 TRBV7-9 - TGTGCCAGCAGCTCCCGACAGATCTCTGGAAACACCATATATTTT CASSSRQISGNTIYF
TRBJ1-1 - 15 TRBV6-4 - TGTGCCAGCAGTGACTCAACAGGGTTGGCCACTGAAGCTTTCTTT CASSDSTGLATEAFF
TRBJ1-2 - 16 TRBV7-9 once TGTGCCAGCAGCTCCGTCGACAAGGGGGAGGACTATGGCTACACCTTC CASSSVDKGEDYGYTF
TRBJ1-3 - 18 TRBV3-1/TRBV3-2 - TGTGCCAGCAGCCCGATCGGTCAGGGCCTTAGCTCTGGAAACACCATATATTTT CASSPIGQGLSSGNTIYF
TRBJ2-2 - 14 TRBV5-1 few TGCGCCAGCAGCCCGCGCAGTGGAACCGGGGAGCTGTTTTTT CASSPRSGTGELFF
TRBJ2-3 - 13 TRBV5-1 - TGCGCCAGCAGCTTGTGGTCCACAGATACGCAGTATTTT CASSLWSTDTQYF
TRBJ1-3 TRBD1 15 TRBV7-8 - TGTGCCAGCAGCCCTCTAGACAGGGCTGGAAACACCATATATTTT CASSPLDRAGNTIYF
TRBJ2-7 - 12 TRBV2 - TGTGCCAGCAAGGGGGACCCCTACGAGCAGTACTTC CASKGDPYEQYF
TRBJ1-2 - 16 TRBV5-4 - TGTGCCAGCAGCTTGGTTGGACGCATGTTTAACTATGGCTACACCTTC CASSLVGRMFNYGYTF
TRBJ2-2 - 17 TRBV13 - TGTGCCAGCAGCCCTATCGGTTGGGCAGGGCGTACCGGGGAGCTGTTTTTT CASSPIGWAGRTGELFF
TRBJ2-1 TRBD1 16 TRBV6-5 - TGTGCCAGCAGTTTTGTCACAGGGGCTGCATACAATGAGCAGTTCTTC CASSFVTGAAYNEQFF
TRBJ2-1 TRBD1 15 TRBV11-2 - TGTGCCAGCAGCTCTAGGCCGACAGGGCAGAATGAGCAGTTCTTC CASSSRPTGQNEQFF
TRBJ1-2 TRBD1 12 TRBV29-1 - TGCAGCGTCGGACAGGGAAACTATGGCTACACCTTC CSVGQGNYGYTF
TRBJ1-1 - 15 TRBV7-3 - TGTGCCAGCAGCCAACAGGGTAGTCGGAACACTGAAGCTTTCTTT CASSQQGSRNTEAFF
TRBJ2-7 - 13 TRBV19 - TGTGCCAGTAGTACCCAACCCCCCTACGAGCAGTACTTC CASSTQPPYEQYF
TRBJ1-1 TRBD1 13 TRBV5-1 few TGCGCCAGCAGCTTGGTACAGGGGACTGAAGCTTTCTTT CASSLVQGTEAFF
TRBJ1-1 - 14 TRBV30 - TGTGCCTGGAGTAAGAAGGGAGGGGACACTGAAGCTTTCTTT CAWSKKGGDTEAFF
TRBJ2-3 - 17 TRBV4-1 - TGCGCCAGCAGCCAAGATGGGGTGCCCACTAGCACAGATACGCAGTATTTT CASSQDGVPTSTDTQYF
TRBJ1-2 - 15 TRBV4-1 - TGCGCCAGCAGCCAAGACAGGGTTTCCATCTATGGCTACACCTTC CASSQDRVSIYGYTF
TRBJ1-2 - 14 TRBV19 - TGTGCCAGTAATAACTACAGGGTGCGGGATGGCTACACCTTC CASNNYRVRDGYTF
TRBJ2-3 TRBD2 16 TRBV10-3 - TGTGCCATCAGTGGTGGGACTAGCGGTAGCACAGATACGCAGTATTTT CAISGGTSGSTDTQYF
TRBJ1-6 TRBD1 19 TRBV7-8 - TGTGCCAGCAGCGTAAATGCAGGACAGGGGGTTAATCACCGGTCACCCCTCCACTTT CASSVNAGQGVNHRSPLHF
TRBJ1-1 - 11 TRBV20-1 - TGCAGTGCTGAGGATCACATTGAAGCTTTCTTT CSAEDHIEAFF
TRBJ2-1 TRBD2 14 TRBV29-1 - TGCAGCGTTGAGGGGGGACTAAACCAGGATGAGCAGTTCTTC CSVEGGLNQDEQFF
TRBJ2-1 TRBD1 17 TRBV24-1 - TGTGCCACCAGTGACACCTCCGGACAGGGGAGCTTGAATGAGCAGTTCTTC CATSDTSGQGSLNEQFF